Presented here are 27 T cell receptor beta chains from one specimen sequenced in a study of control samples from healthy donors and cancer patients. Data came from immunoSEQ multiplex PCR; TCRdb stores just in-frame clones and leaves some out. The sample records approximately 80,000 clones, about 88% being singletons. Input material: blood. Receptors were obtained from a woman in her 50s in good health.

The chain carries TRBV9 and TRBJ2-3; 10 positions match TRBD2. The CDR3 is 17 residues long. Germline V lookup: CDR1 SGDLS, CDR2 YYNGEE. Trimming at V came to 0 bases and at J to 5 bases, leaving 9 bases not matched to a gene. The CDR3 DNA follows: TGTGCCAGCAGCGTAGATATAGCGGGGGGTAGTGAAGATACGCAGTATTTT. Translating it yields CASSVDIAGGSEDTQYF.

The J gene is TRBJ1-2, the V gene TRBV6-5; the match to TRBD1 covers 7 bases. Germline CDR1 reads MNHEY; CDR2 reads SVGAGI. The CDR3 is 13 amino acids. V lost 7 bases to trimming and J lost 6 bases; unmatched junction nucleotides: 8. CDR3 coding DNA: TGTGCCAGCACCCGGACAGGAGCTGATGGCTACACCTTC. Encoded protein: CASTRTGADGYTF.

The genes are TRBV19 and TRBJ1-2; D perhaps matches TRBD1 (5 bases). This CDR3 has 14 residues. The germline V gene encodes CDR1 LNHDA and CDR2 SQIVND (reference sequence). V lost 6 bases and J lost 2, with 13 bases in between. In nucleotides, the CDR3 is TGTGCCAGTAGCAAAGGGACGGCAAACTATGGCTACACCTTC. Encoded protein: CASSKGTANYGYTF.

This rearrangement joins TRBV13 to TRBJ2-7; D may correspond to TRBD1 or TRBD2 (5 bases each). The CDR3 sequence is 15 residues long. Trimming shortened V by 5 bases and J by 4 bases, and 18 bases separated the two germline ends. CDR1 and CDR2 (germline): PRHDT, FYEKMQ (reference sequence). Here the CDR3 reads CASSPYNGDLYEQYF. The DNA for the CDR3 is TGTGCCAGCAGCCCTTACAACGGGGACCTATACGAGCAGTACTTC.

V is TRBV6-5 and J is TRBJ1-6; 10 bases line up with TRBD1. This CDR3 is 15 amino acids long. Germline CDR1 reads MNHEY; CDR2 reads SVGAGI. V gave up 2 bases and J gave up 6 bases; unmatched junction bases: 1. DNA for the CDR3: TGTGCCAGCAGTTACGGGACAGGGGTTAATTCACCCCTCCACTTT. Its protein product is CASSYGTGVNSPLHF.

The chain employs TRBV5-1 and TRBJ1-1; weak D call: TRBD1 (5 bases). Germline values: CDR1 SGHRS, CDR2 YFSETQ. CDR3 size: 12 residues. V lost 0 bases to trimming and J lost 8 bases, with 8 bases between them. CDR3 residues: CASSLDGGEAFF. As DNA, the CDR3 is TGCGCCAGCAGCTTGGATGGGGGAGAAGCTTTCTTT.

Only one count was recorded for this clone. The CDR3, as DNA: TGTGCCAGCTCACCCCGGGACAGGGGAGTTGCTTTCTTT. Its protein product is CASSPRDRGVAFF. V is TRBV18 and J is TRBJ1-1; 10 bases align to TRBD1. The CDR3 runs 13 residues. Losses at the gene ends were 3 bases for V and 11 bases for J; bases not matched to a gene: 6. CDR1 KGHSH and CDR2 LQKENI come from the germline V gene.

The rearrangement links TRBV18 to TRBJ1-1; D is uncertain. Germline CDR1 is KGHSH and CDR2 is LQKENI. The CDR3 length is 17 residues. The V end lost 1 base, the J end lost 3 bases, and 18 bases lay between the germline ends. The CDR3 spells CASSPRGKTARHTEAFF. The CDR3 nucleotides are TGTGCCAGCTCACCACGAGGGAAGACGGCTAGGCACACTGAAGCTTTCTTT.

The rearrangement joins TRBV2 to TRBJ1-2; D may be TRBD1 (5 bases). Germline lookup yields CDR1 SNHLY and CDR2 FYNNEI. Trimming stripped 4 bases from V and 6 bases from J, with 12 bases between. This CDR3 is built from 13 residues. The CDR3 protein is CASSAGIVDGYTF. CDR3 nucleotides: TGTGCCAGCAGTGCAGGGATTGTAGATGGCTACACCTTC.

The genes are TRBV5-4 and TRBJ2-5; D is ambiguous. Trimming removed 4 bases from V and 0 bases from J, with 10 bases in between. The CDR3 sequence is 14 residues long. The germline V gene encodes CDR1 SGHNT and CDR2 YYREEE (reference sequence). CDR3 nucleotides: TGTGCCAGCAGCCCCGCAAGTAACCAAGAGACCCAGTACTTC. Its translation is CASSPASNQETQYF.

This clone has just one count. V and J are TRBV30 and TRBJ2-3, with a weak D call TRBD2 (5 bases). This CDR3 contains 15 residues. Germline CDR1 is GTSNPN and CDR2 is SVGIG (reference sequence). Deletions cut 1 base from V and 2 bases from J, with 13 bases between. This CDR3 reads CAWSEDLQDTDTQYF. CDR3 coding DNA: TGTGCCTGGAGTGAGGACTTACAAGACACAGATACGCAGTATTTT.

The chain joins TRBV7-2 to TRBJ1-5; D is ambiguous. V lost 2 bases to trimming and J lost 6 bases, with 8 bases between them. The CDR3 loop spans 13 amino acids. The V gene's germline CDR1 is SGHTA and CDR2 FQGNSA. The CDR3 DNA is TGTGCCAGCAGCTTATCGGACCTTCAGCCCCAGCATTTT. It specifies CASSLSDLQPQHF.

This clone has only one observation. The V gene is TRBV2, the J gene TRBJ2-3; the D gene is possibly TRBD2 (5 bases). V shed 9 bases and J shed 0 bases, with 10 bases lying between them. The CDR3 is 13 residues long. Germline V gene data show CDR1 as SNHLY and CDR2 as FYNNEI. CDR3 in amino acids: CARGSSSTDTQYF. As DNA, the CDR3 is TGTGCCAGGGGGAGCTCTAGCACAGATACGCAGTATTTT.

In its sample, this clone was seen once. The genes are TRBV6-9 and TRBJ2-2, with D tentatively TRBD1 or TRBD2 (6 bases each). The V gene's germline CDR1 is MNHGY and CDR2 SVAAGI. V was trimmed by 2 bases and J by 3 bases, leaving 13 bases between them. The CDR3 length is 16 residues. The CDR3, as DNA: TGTGCCAGCAGTTATAGGGGGGTAAGGTACACCGGGGAGCTGTTTTTT. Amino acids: CASSYRGVRYTGELFF.

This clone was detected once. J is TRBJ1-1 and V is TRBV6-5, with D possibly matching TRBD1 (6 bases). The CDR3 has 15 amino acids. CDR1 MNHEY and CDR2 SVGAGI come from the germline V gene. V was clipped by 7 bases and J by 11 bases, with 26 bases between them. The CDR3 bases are TGTGCCAGCAAGACTACATCGACAGGCCTCGCGGGGGCTTTCTTT. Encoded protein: CASKTTSTGLAGAFF.

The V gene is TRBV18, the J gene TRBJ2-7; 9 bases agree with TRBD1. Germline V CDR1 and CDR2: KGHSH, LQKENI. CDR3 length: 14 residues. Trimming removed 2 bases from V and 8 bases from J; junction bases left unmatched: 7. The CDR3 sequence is CASSPRQGDNQQYF. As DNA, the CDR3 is TGTGCCAGCTCACCAAGACAGGGGGACAACCAGCAGTACTTC.

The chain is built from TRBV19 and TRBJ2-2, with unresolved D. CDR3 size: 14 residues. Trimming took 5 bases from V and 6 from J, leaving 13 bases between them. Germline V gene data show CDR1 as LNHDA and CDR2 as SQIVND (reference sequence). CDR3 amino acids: CASSSWASPGELFF. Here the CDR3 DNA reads TGTGCCAGTAGTTCCTGGGCCTCCCCCGGGGAGCTGTTTTTT.

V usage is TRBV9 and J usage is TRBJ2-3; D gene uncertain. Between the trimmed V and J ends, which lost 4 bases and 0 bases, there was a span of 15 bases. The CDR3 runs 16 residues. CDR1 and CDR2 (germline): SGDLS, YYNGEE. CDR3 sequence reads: CASSHPQPTSTDTQYF. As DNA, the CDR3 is TGTGCCAGCAGCCACCCTCAGCCGACTAGCACAGATACGCAGTATTTT.

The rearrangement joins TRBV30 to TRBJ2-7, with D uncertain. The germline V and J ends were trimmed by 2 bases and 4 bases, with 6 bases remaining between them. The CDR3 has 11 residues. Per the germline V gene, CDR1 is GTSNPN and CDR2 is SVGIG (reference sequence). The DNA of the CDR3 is TGTGCCTGGAGTACGTATTACGAGCAGTACTTC. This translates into CAWSTYYEQYF.

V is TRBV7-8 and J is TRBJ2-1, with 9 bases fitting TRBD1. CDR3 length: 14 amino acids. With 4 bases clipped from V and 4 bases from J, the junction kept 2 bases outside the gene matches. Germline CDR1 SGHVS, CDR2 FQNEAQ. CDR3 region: CASSWDREYNEQFF. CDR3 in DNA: TGTGCCAGCAGCTGGGACAGGGAGTACAATGAGCAGTTCTTC.

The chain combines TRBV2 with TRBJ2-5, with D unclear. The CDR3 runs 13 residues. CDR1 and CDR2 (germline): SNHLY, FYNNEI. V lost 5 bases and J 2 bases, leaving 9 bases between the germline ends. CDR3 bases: TGTGCCAGCAGTTCTTACTTGCAAGAGACCCAGTACTTC. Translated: CASSSYLQETQYF.

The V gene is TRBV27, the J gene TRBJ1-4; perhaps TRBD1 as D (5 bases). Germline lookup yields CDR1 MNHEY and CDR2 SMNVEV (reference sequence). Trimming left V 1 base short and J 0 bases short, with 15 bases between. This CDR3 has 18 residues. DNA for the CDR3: TGTGCCAGCAGTTTATTCGGGGGTATCACGGCAACTAATGAAAAACTGTTTTTT. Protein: CASSLFGGITATNEKLFF.

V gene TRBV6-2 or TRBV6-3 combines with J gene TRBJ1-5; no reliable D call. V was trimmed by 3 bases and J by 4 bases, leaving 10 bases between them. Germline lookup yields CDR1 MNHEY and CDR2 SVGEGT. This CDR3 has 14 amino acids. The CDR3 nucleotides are TGTGCCAGCAGTTATGGAAACAGAAATCAGCCCCAGCATTTT. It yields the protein CASSYGNRNQPQHF.

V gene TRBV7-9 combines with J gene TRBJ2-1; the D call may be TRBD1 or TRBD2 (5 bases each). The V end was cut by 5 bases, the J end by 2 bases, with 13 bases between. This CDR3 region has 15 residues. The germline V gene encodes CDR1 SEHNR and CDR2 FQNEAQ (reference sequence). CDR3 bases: TGTGCCAGCAGCCGGGACCGAGGTACCTACAATGAGCAGTTCTTC. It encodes CASSRDRGTYNEQFF.

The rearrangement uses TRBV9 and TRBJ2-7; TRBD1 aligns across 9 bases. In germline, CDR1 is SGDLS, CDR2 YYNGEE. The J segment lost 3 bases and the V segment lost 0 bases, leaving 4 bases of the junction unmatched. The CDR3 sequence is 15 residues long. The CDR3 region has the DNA TGTGCCAGCAGCGTAGGTTGGGACAGGGTCTACGAGCAGTACTTC. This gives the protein CASSVGWDRVYEQYF.

CDR3: CASSPLAGGSYEQYF. CDR3 coding DNA: TGCGCCAGCAGCCCCTTAGCGGGGGGAAGCTACGAGCAGTACTTC. V gene TRBV5-1 combines with J gene TRBJ2-7, with TRBD2 identical over 10 bases. This CDR3 is 15 amino acids long. V lost 4 bases to trimming and J lost 3 bases; unmatched junction nucleotides: 7. The germline gives CDR1 SGHRS, CDR2 YFSETQ.

The CDR3 reads CASSLEVGGYNEQFF. The CDR3 DNA follows: TGTGCCAGCAGCTTGGAGGTGGGCGGATACAATGAGCAGTTCTTC. The V and J genes are TRBV5-6 and TRBJ2-1, with D unclear. V lost 0 bases and J 4 bases, leaving 11 bases between the germline ends. The germline V gene encodes CDR1 SGHDT and CDR2 YYEEEE. This CDR3 comprises 15 residues.